The 21 T cell receptor beta chains listed next were all sequenced from one sample in a study of cytotoxic CD8 clonotypes in ibrutinib-treated CLL. Some clones are missing from TCRdb's copy, which holds only in-frame ones; the method was immunoSEQ multiplex PCR. This table holds some 200,000 clones, approximately 79% found once. The specimen was PBMCs, collected after 12 months of ibrutinib treatment. The receptors shown here come from a human donor with chronic lymphocytic leukemia.

The V gene is TRBV5-4, the J gene TRBJ2-7; D could derive from TRBD1 or TRBD2 (5 bases each). CDR1 is SGHNT, CDR2 YYREEE, per germline (reference sequence). The length of the CDR3 is 16 residues. The V gene lost 3 bases and the J gene lost 4 bases, with 20 bases spanning the gap. CDR3 region: CASSSAGTALGYEQYF. CDR3 in DNA: TGTGCCAGCAGCTCTGCCGGGACGGCCTTAGGATACGAGCAGTACTTC.

This chain links TRBV2 with TRBJ1-2; possible D gene TRBD1, 5 bases. Per germline, CDR1 SNHLY and CDR2 FYNNEI. V gave up 7 bases and J gave up 3 bases, with 21 bases separating them. The CDR3 covers 16 residues. The CDR3: CASIEPDRPPYYGYTF. The CDR3 nucleotides read TGTGCCAGCATCGAACCTGACAGACCCCCCTACTATGGCTACACCTTC.

The rearrangement joins TRBV6-1 to TRBJ2-2, with 7 bases aligning to TRBD2. The CDR3 spans 15 residues. Germline CDR1 reads MNHNS; CDR2 reads SASEGT. Trimming at V came to 6 bases and at J to 0 bases, leaving 4 bases not matched to a gene. The CDR3 nucleotides are TGTGCCAGCAGCCCAGCGGGGTCGAACACCGGGGAGCTGTTTTTT. Translated: CASSPAGSNTGELFF.

The J gene is TRBJ2-1, the V gene TRBV6-4; D ambiguous. CDR3 length equals 13 residues. V was shortened by 2 bases and J by 2 bases, with 4 bases between the two germline ends. Germline CDR1 is MRHNA and CDR2 is SNTAGT. For the CDR3, the DNA is TGTGCCAGCAGTGACCCACCCTACAATGAGCAGTTCTTC. The encoded protein is CASSDPPYNEQFF.

This chain uses TRBV6-6 with TRBJ2-1, with D possibly matching TRBD2 (5 bases). Between the trimmed V and J ends, which lost 5 bases and 1 base, there was a span of 15 bases. Germline CDR1 and CDR2: MNHNY and SVGAGI (reference sequence). There are 16 residues in the CDR3. The DNA for the CDR3 is TGTGCCAGCAGTACTAGACACTCCGGGTCCTACAATGAGCAGTTCTTC. This codes for CASSTRHSGSYNEQFF.

The table lists this clone with a count of one. This sequence joins TRBV6-1 and TRBJ2-7; D is unclear. Germline V gene data show CDR1 as MNHNS and CDR2 as SASEGT. The CDR3 contains 13 residues. Trimming shortened V by 4 bases and J by 2 bases, and 9 bases separated the two germline ends. CDR3 loop: CASSGDKTYEQYF. The CDR3 nucleotides read TGTGCCAGCAGTGGCGACAAGACCTACGAGCAGTACTTC.

This chain connects TRBV11-2 to TRBJ1-1; D remains unclear. The germline V gene encodes CDR1 SGHAT and CDR2 FQNNGV. Between the trimmed V and J ends, which lost 1 base and 3 bases, there was a span of 6 bases. This CDR3 spans 13 amino acids. This CDR3 is CASSLGPDTEAFF. The CDR3 coding sequence is TGTGCCAGCAGCTTAGGACCCGACACTGAAGCTTTCTTT.

The chain employs TRBV18 and TRBJ2-7; 7 nucleotides line up with TRBD1. J lost 1 base, V lost 3 bases, and 0 bases had no gene match. The CDR3 is 13 amino acids. Per the germline V gene, CDR1 is KGHSH and CDR2 is LQKENI. The CDR3 bases are TGTGCCAGCTCACCGACAGGGTCCTACGAGCAGTACTTC. It specifies CASSPTGSYEQYF.

V is TRBV11-1 and J is TRBJ2-7; the match to TRBD1 covers 9 bases. Losses at the gene ends were 5 bases for V and 2 bases for J; bases not matched to a gene: 13. This CDR3 contains 17 residues. Germline CDR1 is SGHAT and CDR2 is FQDESV (reference sequence). CDR3 residues: CASSPALGTGNTYEQYF. The DNA of the CDR3 is TGTGCCAGCAGCCCAGCCCTTGGGACAGGGAACACCTACGAGCAGTACTTC.

The chain has TRBV2 and TRBJ1-6; TRBD1 might be the D (5 bases). V lost 6 bases and J lost 7, with 16 bases in between. Germline assignment: CDR1 SNHLY and CDR2 FYNNEI. The length of the CDR3 is 15 residues. The CDR3 loop reads CASSAEWGRNSPLHF. The CDR3 DNA reads as TGTGCCAGCAGCGCCGAATGGGGCCGCAATTCACCCCTCCACTTT.

This clone has a handful of counts. The chain recombines TRBV9 with TRBJ1-2, with 8 bases lining up with TRBD1. Germline CDR1 SGDLS, CDR2 YYNGEE. This CDR3 has 15 residues. V shed 4 bases, J shed 4 bases, and the junction held 9 bases outside the gene matches. The CDR3 nucleotides read TGTGCCAGCAGCTCCGCCGGGACAGGAGCCTATGGCTACACCTTC. This encodes CASSSAGTGAYGYTF.

The genes are TRBV6-6 and TRBJ1-1; D might be TRBD1 (6 bases). CDR3 length: 13 residues. V lost 5 bases and J lost 6, with 13 bases in between. Germline CDR1 is MNHNY and CDR2 is SVGAGI (reference sequence). The DNA of the CDR3 is TGTGCCAGCAGTCTACAGGGTTCCCCTGAAGCTTTCTTT. As protein: CASSLQGSPEAFF.

This clone was observed a single time. For the CDR3, the DNA is TGCAGCGTTGTCGGTTTTGGGGGACATGAGTACTTC. Its translation is CSVVGFGGHEYF. The chain combines TRBV29-1 with TRBJ2-7; D might be TRBD1 (6 bases). The CDR3 has 12 residues. With 4 bases removed from V and 11 bases from J, the gap between germline ends came to 18 bases. Germline V lookup: CDR1 SQVTM, CDR2 ANQGSEA.

For the CDR3, the DNA is TGTGCCATAACGGACAGGGACAGGAATGAGCAGTTCTTC. Its protein product is CAITDRDRNEQFF. The chain combines TRBV10-3 with TRBJ2-1, with 8 bases lining up with TRBD1. The V gene end was trimmed by 9 bases and the J gene end by 7 bases; junction bases not matched to a gene: 8. The CDR3 sequence is 13 residues long. Germline V gene data show CDR1 as ENHRY and CDR2 as SYGVKD.

V is TRBV6-5 and J is TRBJ1-2; 9 positions match TRBD1. This CDR3 is built from 14 residues. The J segment lost 1 base and the V segment lost 6 bases, leaving 3 bases of the junction unmatched. Germline loops: CDR1 MNHEY, CDR2 SVGAGI. The CDR3 DNA sequence: TGTGCCAGCAGACGGGGACAGGGTAACTATGGCTACACCTTC. Translating it yields CASRRGQGNYGYTF.

The chain combines TRBV11-2 with TRBJ2-7; 7 bases match TRBD1. The germline V gene has CDR1 SGHAT and CDR2 FQNNGV. J lost 3 bases, V lost 4 bases, and 6 bases had no gene match. This CDR3 region has 14 residues. The CDR3 reads CASSSRGQGYEQYF. In DNA, the CDR3 is TGTGCCAGCAGCTCGAGGGGGCAGGGCTACGAGCAGTACTTC.

The chain recombines TRBV27 with TRBJ2-3; the D gene is possibly TRBD2 (5 bases). The V and J ends lost 7 bases and 1 base respectively, with 15 bases between them. The V gene's germline CDR1 is MNHEY and CDR2 SMNVEV (reference sequence). This CDR3 is built from 15 residues. The CDR3 nucleotides read TGTGCCAGCATCCCCTGGGGAGTCGGCACAGATACGCAGTATTTT. It translates to CASIPWGVGTDTQYF.

This chain links TRBV4-1 with TRBJ2-6, with D hard to call. Germline lookup yields CDR1 MGHRA and CDR2 YSYEKL. Trimming cost V 0 bases and J 2 bases, with 8 bases left between them. The CDR3 loop spans 16 amino acids. CDR3 sequence reads: CASSQESTTGANVLTF. DNA of the CDR3: TGCGCCAGCAGCCAAGAATCGACGACTGGGGCCAACGTCCTGACTTTC.

The V call is TRBV5-1, the J call TRBJ2-3, with D perhaps matching TRBD2 (5 bases). The CDR3 has 14 amino acids. Germline V CDR1 and CDR2: SGHRS, YFSETQ. The V and J ends lost 0 bases and 5 bases respectively, with 10 bases between them. The CDR3 DNA sequence: TGCGCCAGCAGCTTGGCCGGGGATGGAGATACGCAGTATTTT. Translation gives CASSLAGDGDTQYF. Looking up the rest from reference TRBV5-1 and TRBJ2-3 gives the full variable domain: KAGVTQTPRYLIKTRGQQVTLSCSPISGHRSVSWYQQTPGQGLQFLFEYFSETQRNKGNFPGRFSGRQFSNSRSEMNVSTLELGDSALYLCASSLAGDGDTQYFGPGTRLTVL.

The chain is built from TRBV2 and TRBJ2-7; D might be TRBD2 (6 bases). The CDR3 is 12 amino acids. V was trimmed by 7 bases and J by 3 bases, leaving 10 bases between them. Germline V lookup: CDR1 SNHLY, CDR2 FYNNEI. CDR3 nucleotides: TGTGCCAGCAAACCGGGAGTCTACGAGCAGTACTTC. Amino acid sequence: CASKPGVYEQYF.

The CDR3 DNA is TGTGCCAGCAGTTTGGGGGCCGCGAACACTGAAGCTTTCTTT. Protein: CASSLGAANTEAFF. The gene calls are TRBV28 and TRBJ1-1, with D perhaps TRBD1 (6 bases). V dropped 3 bases and J dropped 1 base, with 9 bases sitting between them. The germline gives CDR1 MDHEN, CDR2 SYDVKM. The CDR3 totals 14 residues. Full variable domain (rest looked up from reference TRBV28 and TRBJ1-1): DVKVTQSSRYLVKRTGEKVFLECVQDMDHENMFWYRQDPGLGLRLIYFSYDVKMKEKGDIPEGYSVSREKKERFSLILESASTNQTSMYLCASSLGAANTEAFFGQGTRLTVV.